What follows are 25 T cell receptor beta chains derived from one specimen sequenced in a study of CD8 T cells in ankylosing spondylitis. Study-wide results and caveats: What seemed typical of ankylosing spondylitis blood was a TCR beta motif built from about 8 highly homologous variants.

Each CDR3 protein is one row after TCRdb ran MiXCR on the 5' RACE reads. The sample comprises 650,000 to 800,000 distinct CDR3 sequences, 15% to 20% of which are singletons, and 15% to 20% rests with the top ten. Their antigen targets remain unknown. The sample comprised blood, either unsorted or a sorted T cell fraction (not recorded which). These receptor sequences come from a male donor with ankylosing spondylitis.

This clonotype was seen more than once but under ten times. This sequence joins TRBV7-9 and TRBJ1-5; D uncertain. The CDR3 runs to 12 residues. From germline, CDR1 is SEHNR and CDR2 FQNEAQ (reference sequence). V shed 1 base and J shed 11 bases, with 9 bases lying between them. In nucleotides, the CDR3 is TGTGCCAGCAGCTTAGACCGGGCCACCCAGCATTTT. Translation gives CASSLDRATQHF.

In its sample, this clonotype was seen many times. The chain employs TRBV12-3 or TRBV12-4 and TRBJ2-1; no firm D call. Trimming took off 7 bases at V and 10 bases at J, with 17 bases between the two ends. This CDR3 comprises 13 residues. The CDR3 protein is CASTPVQGNEQFF. The CDR3 bases are TGTGCCAGCACTCCCGTGCAAGGGAACGAGCAGTTCTTC.

This chain links TRBV19 with TRBJ2-3, with no clear D. Germline V CDR1 and CDR2: LNHDA, SQIVND (reference sequence). This CDR3 has 15 amino acids. Trimming stripped 5 bases from V and 6 bases from J, with 18 bases between. Written as DNA, the CDR3 is TGTGCCAGTAGTTCCCGGACGTTGTCAGTGGATACGCAGTATTTT. As protein: CASSSRTLSVDTQYF.

This clonotype was counted a few times. J is TRBJ1-1 and V is TRBV29-1; D possibly corresponds to TRBD1 (5 bases). The CDR3 has 12 amino acids. The germline V and J ends were trimmed by 4 bases and 4 bases, with 10 bases remaining between them. The germline gives CDR1 SQVTM, CDR2 ANQGSEA. The DNA of the CDR3 is TGCAGCGTTGGGAGGGACGGCACTGAAGCTTTCTTT. Translated: CSVGRDGTEAFF.

This clonotype was seen a handful of times. The CDR3 loop is CASSGGRTSYEQYF. The CDR3 DNA reads as TGTGCCAGCAGTGGGGGACGGACCTCCTACGAGCAGTACTTC. The chain carries TRBV27 and TRBJ2-7; TRBD1 or TRBD2 may be the D gene (5 bases each). CDR3 length equals 14 residues. Deletions cut 5 bases from V and 0 bases from J, with 11 bases between. The germline gives CDR1 MNHEY, CDR2 SMNVEV (reference sequence).

The chain is built from TRBV5-4 and TRBJ1-4, with D possibly being TRBD1 (5 bases). CDR3 length equals 16 residues. Trimming stripped 3 bases from V and 3 bases from J, with 15 bases between. CDR1 SGHNT and CDR2 YYREEE come from the germline V gene (reference sequence). The CDR3 is CASSSQGSRANEKLFF. The CDR3, as DNA: TGTGCCAGCAGCTCTCAGGGAAGTAGGGCTAATGAAAAACTGTTTTTT. Filled out from reference TRBV5-4 and TRBJ1-4, the complete variable domain reads ETGVTQSPTHLIKTRGQQVTLRCSSQSGHNTVSWYQQALGQGPQFIFQYYREEENGRGNFPPRFSGLQFPNYSSELNVNALELDDSALYLCASSSQGSRANEKLFFGSGTQLSVL.

The J gene is TRBJ2-7, the V gene TRBV12-3 or TRBV12-4, with 7 bases aligning to TRBD2. The CDR3 length is 16 residues. The ends lost 3 bases at V and 2 bases at J; junction bases unmatched: 10. The CDR3 is CASSFPSGDKPYEQYF. CDR3 coding DNA: TGTGCCAGCAGTTTTCCTAGCGGAGACAAACCCTACGAGCAGTACTTC.

Many counts were recorded for this clonotype. The chain recombines TRBV12-3 or TRBV12-4 with TRBJ1-1, with TRBD1 as a possible D gene (6 bases). Deletions cut 3 bases from V and 3 bases from J, with 14 bases between. CDR3 length: 15 amino acids. This CDR3 is CASSFGGSAYTEAFF. The DNA for the CDR3 is TGTGCCAGCAGTTTTGGGGGCTCGGCGTACACTGAAGCTTTCTTT.

The chain uses TRBV12-3 or TRBV12-4 and TRBJ1-6; D possibly corresponds to TRBD1 (6 bases). V lost 7 bases to trimming and J lost 5 bases, with 12 bases between them. The CDR3 spans 14 residues. In nucleotides, the CDR3 is TGTGCCAGCATTAAACAGGGTCATAATTCACCCCTCCACTTT. Translating it yields CASIKQGHNSPLHF.

This clonotype was found many times. The V gene is TRBV10-3, the J gene TRBJ2-1; no firm D call. Looked up from germline, CDR1 is ENHRY and CDR2 is SYGVKD. V lost 7 bases and J lost 1, with 14 bases in between. CDR3 length equals 15 residues. The CDR3: CAIKPGPQSYNEQFF. CDR3 DNA sequence: TGTGCCATCAAGCCAGGACCCCAATCCTACAATGAGCAGTTCTTC.

The chain combines TRBV20-1 with TRBJ1-4; D remains ambiguous. With 0 bases removed from V and 0 bases from J, the gap between germline ends came to 11 bases. This CDR3 spans 16 amino acids. From germline, CDR1 is DFQATT and CDR2 SNEGSKA (reference sequence). CDR3 bases: TGCAGTGCTAGAGACTCTCTAGTTGCAACTAATGAAAAACTGTTTTTT. Its translation: CSARDSLVATNEKLFF.

The chain recombines TRBV20-1 with TRBJ2-3; the D gene could be TRBD1 or TRBD2 (6 bases each). V lost 1 base and J lost 0, with 11 bases in between. Germline CDR1 DFQATT, CDR2 SNEGSKA (reference sequence). The CDR3 sequence is 15 residues long. The CDR3 nucleotides read TGCAGTGCTAGAGGGGGGGCTGTTAGCACAGATACGCAGTATTTT. Its translation is CSARGGAVSTDTQYF.

The chain has TRBV5-1 and TRBJ1-5; 8 bases line up with TRBD1. The CDR3 is 16 residues long. J gave up 3 bases and V 0 bases, and 5 bases lay outside the gene matches. Germline V gives CDR1 SGHRS, CDR2 YFSETQ. The CDR3 sequence is CASSLGDRGANQPQHF. CDR3 nucleotides: TGCGCCAGCAGCTTGGGTGACAGGGGTGCCAATCAGCCCCAGCATTTT.

The rearrangement links TRBV29-1 to TRBJ2-5; D perhaps matches TRBD2 (6 bases). The germline V gene encodes CDR1 SQVTM and CDR2 ANQGSEA. The V end lost 3 bases, the J end lost 2 bases, and 10 bases lay between the germline ends. The CDR3 extends over 13 amino acids. This CDR3 is CSVEAGLQETQYF. CDR3 in DNA: TGCAGCGTTGAGGCGGGGTTACAAGAGACCCAGTACTTC.

V is TRBV5-1 and J is TRBJ2-1; 10 bases are shared with TRBD2. J was trimmed by 6 bases and V by 3 bases; bases with no gene match: 6. Per the germline V gene, CDR1 is SGHRS and CDR2 is YFSETQ. The length of the CDR3 is 15 residues. The CDR3 coding sequence is TGCGCCAGCAGCTCTACTAGCGGGGTGCGCAATGAGCAGTTCTTC. It translates to CASSSTSGVRNEQFF.

This clonotype was observed a handful of times. The CDR3 sequence is CSAAPGKGLRQYF. The CDR3 DNA reads TGCAGTGCTGCCCCGGGGAAGGGCCTAAGACAGTACTTC. The chain couples TRBV20-1 to TRBJ2-7, with D perhaps TRBD2 (5 bases). The CDR3 spans 13 residues. From germline, CDR1 is DFQATT and CDR2 SNEGSKA (reference sequence). V lost 5 bases, J lost 10 bases, and 21 bases lay in between.

This clonotype came up many times. This chain links TRBV7-9 with TRBJ2-1, with unresolved D. The germline V gene has CDR1 SEHNR and CDR2 FQNEAQ (reference sequence). This CDR3 has 11 amino acids. V dropped 1 base and J dropped 11 bases, with 6 bases sitting between them. CDR3 sequence (DNA): TGTGCCAGCAGCTTAGAACTACAGCAGTTCTTC. It specifies CASSLELQQFF.

The V gene is TRBV4-3, the J gene TRBJ1-3, with D unresolved. This CDR3 is 13 amino acids long. Germline CDR1 and CDR2: LGHNA and YSLEER. V lost 1 base and J lost 0, with 1 base in between. The CDR3 is CASSQASGNTIYF. The CDR3 coding sequence is TGCGCCAGCAGCCAAGCCTCTGGAAACACCATATATTTT.

This clonotype showed up just a few times. The CDR3 loop reads CASTTSGPYNEQFF. The CDR3, as DNA: TGTGCCAGCACCACTAGCGGACCCTACAATGAGCAGTTCTTC. The rearrangement links TRBV12-3 or TRBV12-4 to TRBJ2-1; 8 positions match TRBD2. This CDR3 has 14 amino acids. Germline trimming cut 7 bases from V and 2 bases from J; bases unmatched to any gene: 4.

J is TRBJ2-1 and V is TRBV12-3 or TRBV12-4, with D tentatively TRBD2 (6 bases). The CDR3 has 13 amino acids. Trimming took 6 bases from V and 9 from J, leaving 15 bases between them. The CDR3 region is CASSLSDYGEQFF. The CDR3 DNA reads as TGTGCCAGCAGCCTCTCGGACTACGGTGAGCAGTTCTTC.

V usage is TRBV3-1 and J usage is TRBJ2-7; 11 bases are shared with TRBD2. The CDR3 length is 16 residues. Trimming cost V 2 bases and J 2 bases; bases outside gene matches: 5. CDR1 and CDR2 from the germline V gene are LGHDT and YNNKEL (reference sequence). The CDR3 reads CASSQLTSGETYEQYF. The CDR3 DNA reads as TGTGCCAGCAGCCAACTGACTAGCGGGGAGACCTACGAGCAGTACTTC.

The table lists this clonotype with many counts. The rearrangement uses TRBV29-1 and TRBJ2-1, with 7 bases identical to TRBD2. In germline, CDR1 is SQVTM, CDR2 ANQGSEA. There are 14 residues in the CDR3. CDR3 nucleotides: TGCAGTGAAGTTGGGGGAGGGGCCTACAATGAGCAGTTCTTC. Translation: CSEVGGGAYNEQFF.

This clonotype has just a few counts. This chain connects TRBV9 to TRBJ2-5; tentatively, D is TRBD1 or TRBD2 (5 bases each). Germline CDR1 and CDR2: SGDLS and YYNGEE. Trimming stripped 0 bases from V and 7 bases from J, with 10 bases between. This CDR3 comprises 13 residues. Here the CDR3 DNA reads TGTGCCAGCAGCGTAGGGGGGAGCGGGACCCAGTACTTC. Amino acids: CASSVGGSGTQYF.

The chain uses TRBV7-2 and TRBJ2-3; TRBD2 matches 14 bases. There are 17 residues in the CDR3. Germline CDR1 is SGHTA and CDR2 is FQGNSA. Trimming at V came to 6 bases and at J to 2 bases, leaving 7 bases not matched to a gene. The CDR3 DNA is TGTGCCAGCAGTACGGGACTAGCGGGAGCCTTCACAGATACGCAGTATTTT. Its translation is CASSTGLAGAFTDTQYF.

This chain connects TRBV7-9 to TRBJ2-7, with TRBD1 identical over 7 bases. Germline lookup yields CDR1 SEHNR and CDR2 FQNEAQ (reference sequence). The trim removed 5 bases at V and 4 bases at J, leaving 17 bases unmatched. The CDR3 is 17 amino acids. CDR3 nucleotides: TGTGCCAGCAGCCCTCCCTCGGGACAGCTAAATTCTTACGAGCAGTACTTC. It yields the protein CASSPPSGQLNSYEQYF.